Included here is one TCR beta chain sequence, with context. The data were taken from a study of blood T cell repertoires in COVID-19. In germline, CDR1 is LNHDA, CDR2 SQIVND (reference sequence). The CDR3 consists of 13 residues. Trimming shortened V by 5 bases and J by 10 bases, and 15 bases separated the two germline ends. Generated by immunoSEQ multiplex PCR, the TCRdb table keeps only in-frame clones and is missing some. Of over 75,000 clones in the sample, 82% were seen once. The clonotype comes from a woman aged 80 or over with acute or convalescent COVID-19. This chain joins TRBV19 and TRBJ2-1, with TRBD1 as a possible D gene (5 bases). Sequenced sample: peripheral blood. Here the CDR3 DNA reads TGTGCCAGTAGTCCCCAGGGCGGAAGGGAGCAGTTCTTC. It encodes CASSPQGGREQFF.